What follows are 24 T cell receptor beta chains derived from one specimen sequenced in a study of blood T cell repertoires in COVID-19. Using immunoSEQ multiplex PCR, the repertoire was profiled, and TCRdb retains in-frame clones only, with some absent. The table lists some 120,000 clones, around four fifths of them singletons. Sequencing input: peripheral blood. These receptors were obtained from a man older than 75 with COVID-19, enrolled during active disease.

This clone turned up a few times. The chain is built from TRBV2 and TRBJ1-1; D unclear. The V end lost 2 bases, the J end lost 1 base, and 5 bases lay between the germline ends. From germline, CDR1 is SNHLY and CDR2 FYNNEI. CDR3 size: 13 residues. The CDR3 DNA reads TGTGCCAGCAGTGAATATAGGAACACTGAAGCTTTCTTT. It translates to CASSEYRNTEAFF.

The chain is built from TRBV7-9 and TRBJ1-4, with D possibly being TRBD1 (5 bases). Germline-derived CDR1 and CDR2 are SEHNR and FQNEAQ (reference sequence). This CDR3 spans 13 amino acids. Trimming pared 8 bases from V and 7 bases from J, leaving 14 bases between. DNA for the CDR3: TGTGCCAGCCGGTGGGGGGAAACTGAAAAACTGTTTTTT. It specifies CASRWGETEKLFF. Complete variable domain (other parts from reference TRBV7-9 and TRBJ1-4): DTGVSQNPRHKITKRGQNVTFRCDPISEHNRLYWYRQTLGQGPEFLTYFQNEAQLEKSRLLSDRFSAERPKGSFSTLEIQRTEQGDSAMYLCASRWGETEKLFFGSGTQLSVL.

This clone occurred once. Written as DNA, the CDR3 is TGTGCCAGCAGTATCCGGGACTACCTCGCCTACGAGCAGTACTTC. Amino acids: CASSIRDYLAYEQYF. The chain has TRBV6-5 and TRBJ2-7; 7 nucleotides align to TRBD2. CDR3 size: 15 residues. V shed 5 bases and J 2 bases; nucleotides not matched to a gene: 9. Germline V gives CDR1 MNHEY, CDR2 SVGAGI.

The CDR3 loop is CSVGRGPRETQYF. The CDR3 DNA reads TGCAGCGTGGGGAGGGGCCCGAGAGAGACCCAGTACTTC. The chain is built from TRBV29-1 and TRBJ2-5; the match to TRBD2 covers 7 bases. The CDR3 consists of 13 residues. Germline V gene lookup returns CDR1 SQVTM and CDR2 ANQGSEA. The junction had 8 bases not matched to a gene; V was cut back by 6 bases and J by 4 bases.

Here the CDR3 DNA reads TGTGCCAGCACCCGACAGGGAAGGGGTGACTATGGCTACACCTTC. It encodes CASTRQGRGDYGYTF. This chain connects TRBV6-5 to TRBJ1-2; 7 bases line up with TRBD1. V gave up 7 bases and J gave up 3 bases; unmatched junction bases: 11. The CDR3 totals 15 residues. Germline V gene data show CDR1 as MNHEY and CDR2 as SVGAGI.

This chain uses TRBV21-1 with TRBJ1-1; the table's D call TRBD1 went unverified against the DNA. TRBV21-1 is a pseudogene segment. This CDR3 spans 14 amino acids. The CDR3 is CASTPTGGFPEAFF. The CDR3, as DNA: TGTGCCAGCACCCCGACAGGGGGCTTTCCTGAAGCTTTCTTT.

The V and J genes are TRBV15 and TRBJ1-1; 11 bases line up with TRBD1. Looked up from germline, CDR1 is LNHNV and CDR2 is YYDKDF (reference sequence). This CDR3 has 15 amino acids. V trimming: 4 bases; J trimming: 5 bases; junction bases outside the gene matches: 6. CDR3 sequence (DNA): TGTGCCACCAGCACCGGGGACAGGGGGTTTACTGAAGCTTTCTTT. It translates to CATSTGDRGFTEAFF. The variable domain in full, with the rest retrieved from reference TRBV15 and TRBJ1-1, is DAMVIQNPRYQVTQFGKPVTLSCSQTLNHNVMYWYQQKSSQAPKLLFHYYDKDFNNEADTPDNFQSRRPNTSFCFLDIRSPGLGDTAMYLCATSTGDRGFTEAFFGQGTRLTVV.

The rearrangement joins TRBV18 to TRBJ2-7; 10 bases map to TRBD2. CDR1 and CDR2 (germline): KGHSH, LQKENI. This CDR3 is 14 amino acids long. Unmatched junction bases numbered 1, after V lost 3 bases and J lost 2 bases. CDR3 amino acids: CASSPGLAAYEQYF. In nucleotides, the CDR3 is TGTGCCAGCTCACCCGGACTAGCGGCCTACGAGCAGTACTTC.

This clone was observed a single time. J is TRBJ1-1 and V is TRBV2; no clear D. The germline V gene has CDR1 SNHLY and CDR2 FYNNEI. The CDR3 contains 13 residues. V dropped 4 bases and J dropped 0 bases, with 6 bases sitting between them. CDR3 DNA sequence: TGTGCCAGCAGTGTTAGCATGAACACTGAAGCTTTCTTT. This translates into CASSVSMNTEAFF.

Only a few counts were recorded for this clone. V gene TRBV5-5 combines with J gene TRBJ2-1, with a tentative D call TRBD2 (6 bases). The CDR3 consists of 15 residues. Deletions cut 7 bases from V and 0 bases from J, with 14 bases between. Per germline, CDR1 SGHKS and CDR2 YYEKEE (reference sequence). CDR3 residues: CASESFGSSYNEQFF. The CDR3, as DNA: TGTGCCAGCGAGTCCTTCGGGAGCTCCTACAATGAGCAGTTCTTC.

The chain recombines TRBV7-9 with TRBJ2-1; the D is unclear. Germline V gene sequence: CDR1 SEHNR, CDR2 FQNEAQ (reference sequence). Between the trimmed V and J ends, which lost 3 bases and 4 bases, there was a span of 7 bases. CDR3 length equals 13 residues. In nucleotides, the CDR3 is TGTGCCAGCAGCTTCCAGATTTACAATGAGCAGTTCTTC. It yields the protein CASSFQIYNEQFF.

CDR3 nucleotide sequence: TGCGCCAGCAGCCAAGATTCGAGAGATACGCAGTATTTT. Translating it yields CASSQDSRDTQYF. V gene TRBV4-3 combines with J gene TRBJ2-3; D not certain. The germline V gene encodes CDR1 LGHNA and CDR2 YSLEER. V was shortened by 0 bases and J by 5 bases, with 6 bases between the two germline ends. This CDR3 is built from 13 residues.

In regard to this clone: Other DNA sequences in the sample encode the same CDR3. The chain uses TRBV5-1 and TRBJ2-2, with TRBD1 as a possible D gene (5 bases). Trimming left V 2 bases short and J 4 bases short, with 6 bases between. Germline V CDR1 and CDR2: SGHRS, YFSETQ. This CDR3 spans 13 amino acids. CDR3 residues: CASSLDSTGELFF. The CDR3 bases are TGCGCCAGCAGCTTAGACAGCACCGGGGAGCTGTTTTTT.

V usage is TRBV18 and J usage is TRBJ2-7, with TRBD2 as a possible D gene (5 bases). Trimming cost V 0 bases and J 4 bases, with 13 bases left between them. This CDR3 contains 15 residues. Per germline, CDR1 KGHSH and CDR2 LQKENI. The CDR3 protein is CASSPPTAEGYEQYF. CDR3 coding DNA: TGTGCCAGCTCACCACCTACAGCGGAAGGGTACGAGCAGTACTTC.

This clone was found a few times. The chain has TRBV28 and TRBJ1-5; 8 nucleotides align to TRBD1. V lost 6 bases to trimming and J lost 5 bases; unmatched junction nucleotides: 9. This CDR3 has 15 amino acids. CDR1 and CDR2 from the germline V gene are MDHEN and SYDVKM. The CDR3 loop reads CASSHDRGGYQPQHF. In DNA form, the CDR3 reads TGTGCCAGCAGCCACGACAGGGGAGGGTATCAGCCCCAGCATTTT. Supplemented by reference TRBV28 and TRBJ1-5, the full variable domain reads DVKVTQSSRYLVKRTGEKVFLECVQDMDHENMFWYRQDPGLGLRLIYFSYDVKMKEKGDIPEGYSVSREKKERFSLILESASTNQTSMYLCASSHDRGGYQPQHFGDGTRLSIL.

The V and J genes are TRBV9 and TRBJ2-1, with D unclear. Deletions cut 5 bases from V and 5 bases from J, with 5 bases between. Germline lookup yields CDR1 SGDLS and CDR2 YYNGEE. This CDR3 spans 11 amino acids. The CDR3 sequence is CASRRDNEQFF. The CDR3 coding sequence is TGTGCCAGCAGGCGAGACAATGAGCAGTTCTTC.

The chain combines TRBV9 with TRBJ2-3; TRBD2 matches 10 bases. V shed 0 bases and J 5 bases; nucleotides not matched to a gene: 9. Germline CDR1 and CDR2: SGDLS and YYNGEE. The length of the CDR3 is 17 residues. CDR3 nucleotide sequence: TGTGCCAGCAGCGTAGGAAAGCGGGAGGGGAGGCGAGATACGCAGTATTTT. Protein product: CASSVGKREGRRDTQYF.

This chain joins TRBV7-9 and TRBJ2-1, with 9 nucleotides matching TRBD2. The trim removed 2 bases at V and 7 bases at J, leaving 18 bases unmatched. The CDR3 is 19 residues long. In germline, CDR1 is SEHNR, CDR2 FQNEAQ (reference sequence). CDR3 nucleotide sequence: TGTGCCAGCAGCTTAAGGTTGGGTAGCGGGAGAGAGGCGATAAATGAGCAGTTCTTC. As protein: CASSLRLGSGREAINEQFF.

In nucleotides, the CDR3 is TGTGCCAGCAGGAGACTAGCGGGGACACGCAATGAGCAGTTCTTC. This codes for CASRRLAGTRNEQFF. This chain links TRBV2 with TRBJ2-1; 11 bases are a match to TRBD2. CDR1 SNHLY and CDR2 FYNNEI come from the germline V gene. The CDR3 sequence is 15 residues long. The junction had 7 bases not matched to a gene; V was cut back by 6 bases and J by 6 bases.

The rearrangement uses TRBV19 and TRBJ2-5; TRBD2 matches at 7 bases. Germline lookup yields CDR1 LNHDA and CDR2 SQIVND (reference sequence). Germline trimming cut 4 bases from V and 4 bases from J; bases unmatched to any gene: 9. This CDR3 comprises 15 residues. As DNA, the CDR3 is TGTGCCAGTAGTACCTCCGGAGGGAGGGGAGAGACCCAGTACTTC. This codes for CASSTSGGRGETQYF.

The rearrangement uses TRBV5-1 and TRBJ1-4, with 9 bases that match TRBD1. CDR1 is SGHRS and CDR2 is YFSETQ in the germline V gene. V dropped 3 bases and J dropped 5; count of bases not matched to a gene: 5. The CDR3 consists of 15 residues. CDR3 coding DNA: TGCGCCAGCAGCTCACAGGGACAGGGAAATGAAAAACTGTTTTTT. This encodes CASSSQGQGNEKLFF.

The chain couples TRBV7-6 to TRBJ2-2; TRBD2 agrees at 11 bases. V was clipped by 4 bases and J by 1 base; unmatched bases: 8. Germline V gene lookup returns CDR1 SGHVS and CDR2 FNYEAQ. CDR3 length: 18 residues. CDR3 sequence reads: CASSWGQLAGGNTGELFF. CDR3 coding DNA: TGTGCCAGCAGCTGGGGACAGCTAGCGGGAGGGAACACCGGGGAGCTGTTTTTT.

This chain joins TRBV6-1 and TRBJ2-7, with D unclear. CDR3 size: 15 residues. Trimming shortened V by 2 bases and J by 7 bases, and 18 bases separated the two germline ends. Germline V gene data show CDR1 as MNHNS and CDR2 as SASEGT. The CDR3 nucleotides are TGTGCCAGCAGTGAAAGTGTGGCCGTTTTTGTGGAGCAGTACTTC. Amino acid sequence: CASSESVAVFVEQYF.

The chain is built from TRBV28 and TRBJ2-3; 13 bases map to TRBD2. The CDR3 totals 16 residues. CDR1 and CDR2 from the germline V gene are MDHEN and SYDVKM. Trimming removed 6 bases from V and 5 bases from J; junction bases left unmatched: 8. CDR3 sequence (DNA): TGTGCCAGCAGCCAAGGGACTAGCGGGATAGTAGATACGCAGTATTTT. It translates to CASSQGTSGIVDTQYF.